These T cell receptor beta chains were read from a single sample in a study of T cell repertoires in ileal Crohn's disease. Libraries were prepared by immunoSEQ multiplex PCR; TCRdb keeps only in-frame clonotypes and omits some of them. Among tens of thousands of clones, about 89% were seen once, and the ten largest hold approximately 2%. What was sequenced was ileal tissue. Source of these receptors: an adult with Crohn's disease. The CDR3 runs from the conserved cysteine through the conserved F or W. A D gene is named only where the DNA matches it firmly. Some rows mark clone size as missing; the rest say once, few, many or name a class of expanded clone.

>TRBJ2-6|13|-|TRBV15|-
CATEDVGANVLTF
TGTGCCACCGAGGATGTTGGGGCCAACGTCCTGACTTTC
>TRBJ2-4|11|-|TRBV28|TRBD1
CATDRENIQYF
TGTGCCACCGACAGGGAAAACATTCAGTACTTC
>TRBJ1-3|14|-|TRBV6-1|-
CASNPDFSGNTIYF
TGTGCCAGCAATCCAGATTTCTCTGGAAACACCATATATTTT
>TRBJ1-2|13|-|TRBV27|-
CASARAANYGYTF
TGTGCCTCAGCGCGCGCAGCTAACTATGGCTACACCTTC
>TRBJ2-4|12|once|TRBV28|TRBD2
CASTGGKNIQYF
TGTGCTTCCACGGGAGGCAAAAACATTCAGTACTTC
>TRBJ1-1|14|-|TRBV19|TRBD1
CASSIDRGRTEAFF
TGTGCCAGTAGTATCGACAGGGGTAGGACTGAAGCTTTCTTT
>TRBJ2-3|16|-|TRBV27|TRBD2
CASSLLLAGGQNTQYF
TGTGCCAGCAGTTTACTCCTAGCGGGGGGCCAAAATACGCAGTATTTT
>TRBJ1-5|13|-|TRBV19|TRBD1
CASNPQGYQPQHF
TGTGCCAGTAATCCACAGGGGTATCAGCCCCAGCATTTT
>TRBJ2-3|13|-|TRBV28|-
CASSSSQGDTQYF
TGTGCCAGCAGTTCGTCACAGGGTGATACGCAGTATTTT
>TRBJ2-7|13|-|TRBV5-1|-
CASSLDRTYEQYF
TGCGCCAGCAGCTTGGACAGAACCTACGAGCAGTACTTC
>TRBJ1-1|13|-|TRBV28|-
CASSSPGRTEAFF
TGTGCCAGCAGTTCTCCGGGAAGGACTGAAGCTTTCTTT
>TRBJ2-1|12|-|TRBV5-1|-
CASSLSGNEQFF
TGCGCCAGCAGCTTGAGCGGCAATGAGCAGTTCTTC
>TRBJ2-2|16|-|TRBV11-2|-
CASSLTTGHTTGELFF
TGTGCCAGCAGCCTCACCACGGGACACACGACCGGGGAGCTGTTTTTT
>TRBJ1-2|15|once|TRBV5-4|-
CASSLGDFPVDGYTF
TGTGCCAGCAGCTTAGGGGACTTCCCCGTGGATGGCTACACCTTC
>TRBJ1-2|12|-|TRBV7-2|-
CASSLQGLGYTF
TGTGCCAGCAGCCTCCAGGGCCTAGGCTACACCTTC
>TRBJ1-4|15|-|TRBV18|-
CASSPETGWNEKLFF
TGTGCCAGCTCACCAGAGACAGGCTGGAATGAAAAACTGTTTTTT
>TRBJ2-3|11|-|TRBV18|-
CASSQQDTQYF
TGTGCCAGCTCACAACAGGATACGCAGTATTTT
>TRBJ2-7|12|-|TRBV30|-
CAWRSGLDEQYF
TGTGCCTGGAGGTCCGGACTGGACGAGCAGTACTTC
>TRBJ1-5|13|-|TRBV6-1|TRBD1
CASGRGPGQPQHF
TGTGCCAGCGGCAGGGGGCCAGGTCAGCCCCAGCATTTT
>TRBJ2-1|13|-|TRBV5-4|-
CASRRTPYNEQFF
TGTGCCAGCAGACGGACACCCTACAATGAGCAGTTCTTC
>TRBJ1-1|15|-|TRBV11-2|TRBD1
CASSSMDRGNTEAFF
TGTGCCAGCAGCTCTATGGACAGGGGAAACACTGAAGCTTTCTTT
>TRBJ2-1|11|-|TRBV28|TRBD2
CASSSGGRKFF
TGTGCCAGCAGTTCGGGGGGGCGTAAGTTCTTC
>TRBJ2-1|16|-|TRBV2|-
CASSEVGHQAHNEQFF
TGTGCCAGCAGTGAGGTAGGACATCAAGCCCACAATGAGCAGTTCTTC
>TRBJ2-3|18|-|TRBV5-4|TRBD2
CASSTGTSGGGNLDTQYF
TGTGCCAGCAGCACCGGGACTAGCGGGGGGGGTAATCTGGATACGCAGTATTTT
>TRBJ2-7|16|-|TRBV4-3|-
CASSLEEGPNLYEQYF
TGCGCCAGCAGCCTCGAGGAGGGTCCCAACCTCTACGAGCAGTACTTC
>TRBJ1-1|16|-|TRBV15|TRBD1
CATSRDKGQGGTEAFF
TGTGCCACCAGCAGAGATAAGGGACAGGGAGGGACTGAAGCTTTCTTT
>TRBJ1-4|13|-|TRBV19|TRBD1
CASSIGEQGPYYF
TGTGCCAGTAGTATCGGGGAACAGGGGCCATATTATTTT
>TRBJ2-5|15|-|TRBV7-9|TRBD1
CASSLGSGGQETQYF
TGTGCCAGCAGCTTAGGTTCAGGGGGCCAAGAGACCCAGTACTTC
>TRBJ2-1|15|-|TRBV5-4|TRBD2
CASSRKGTTLYEQFF
TGTGCCAGCAGCAGAAAAGGGACTACGTTGTATGAGCAGTTCTTC
>TRBJ1-5|13|-|TRBV30|TRBD1
CAWTGQYNQPQHF
TGTGCCTGGACGGGACAGTACAATCAGCCCCAGCATTTT
>TRBJ1-5|14|-|TRBV2|-
CASGDRYSNQPQHF
TGTGCCAGTGGAGACAGGTATAGCAATCAGCCCCAGCATTTT
>TRBJ2-1|17|-|TRBV4-1|TRBD2
CASSQGQGLAGYNEQFF
TGCGCCAGCAGCCAGGGCCAAGGACTAGCGGGATACAATGAGCAGTTCTTC
>TRBJ2-7|13|-|TRBV29-1|-
CSATVGVDYEQYF
TGCAGCGCAACGGTTGGTGTTGACTACGAGCAGTACTTC
>TRBJ1-2|15|few|TRBV15|TRBD1
CATSRTQGEYYGYTF
TGTGCCACCAGCAGAACACAGGGGGAGTACTATGGCTACACCTTC
>TRBJ2-1|14|-|TRBV30|-
CAWSRGGMYNEQFF
TGTGCCTGGAGTAGGGGCGGGATGTACAATGAGCAGTTCTTC
>TRBJ2-7|14|-|TRBV19|-
CASSIGGNLGEQYF
TGTGCCAGTAGTATAGGAGGGAATCTTGGCGAGCAGTACTTC
>TRBJ1-1|14|-|TRBV5-1|-
CASSPGNENTEAFF
TGCGCCAGCAGCCCAGGGAATGAGAACACTGAAGCTTTCTTT
>TRBJ1-6|19|-|TRBV5-6|-
CASSQPGPPWRAYNSPLHF
TGTGCCAGCAGCCAGCCGGGACCCCCTTGGAGGGCCTATAATTCACCCCTCCACTTT
>TRBJ2-2|14|-|TRBV10-3|-
CAISAAINTGELFF
TGTGCCATCAGTGCTGCGATTAACACCGGGGAGCTGTTTTTT
>TRBJ2-7|17|-|TRBV6-1|TRBD1
CASSEEAGGRFSYEQYF
TGTGCCAGCAGTGAAGAGGCAGGGGGACGGTTCTCCTACGAGCAGTACTTC
>TRBJ2-2|17|-|TRBV30|TRBD2
CAWSEREGHILTGELFF
TGTGCCTGGAGCGAGCGGGAGGGCCATATTTTGACCGGGGAGCTGTTTTTT
>TRBJ2-1|15|-|TRBV4-3|TRBD1
CASSQNRDRVSEQFF
TGCGCCAGCAGCCAGAACCGGGACAGGGTTAGTGAGCAGTTCTTC
>TRBJ1-1|16|-|TRBV5-1|TRBD1
CASSPDRAKMNTEAFF
TGCGCCAGCAGCCCCGACAGGGCAAAAATGAACACTGAAGCTTTCTTT
>TRBJ1-2|16|-|TRBV5-6|-
CASSFRHRVPNYGYTF
TGTGCCAGCAGCTTTCGACATCGCGTCCCTAACTATGGCTACACCTTC
>TRBJ1-2|13|-|TRBV10-3|TRBD1
CAISRSGTEGYTF
TGTGCCATCAGTCGATCCGGGACAGAAGGCTACACCTTC
>TRBJ2-6|13|once|TRBV2|TRBD1
CASDRDGANVLTF
TGTGCCAGCGACAGGGATGGGGCCAACGTCCTGACTTTC
>TRBJ2-4|16|-|TRBV7-2|TRBD2
CASSLGGLADQNIQYF
TGTGCCAGCAGCTTAGGGGGACTAGCGGACCAAAACATTCAGTACTTC
>TRBJ1-2|13|-|TRBV11-2|TRBD1
CASSLAGGRGYTF
TGTGCCAGCAGCTTAGCAGGGGGCCGTGGCTACACCTTC
>TRBJ2-7|12|-|TRBV27|-
CASTDNFIEQYF
TGTGCCAGCACGGACAATTTCATCGAGCAGTACTTC